Listed here are 18 T cell receptor beta chains from one sample, sequenced in a study of blood T cell repertoires in COVID-19. The repertoire was sequenced with immunoSEQ multiplex PCR; TCRdb's copy has only in-frame clones and lacks some. Of 200,000 or so clones listed, approximately 86% are singletons. The sample was peripheral blood. The receptors derive from a man aged 65 to 79 with active or convalescent COVID-19.

The chain links TRBV2 to TRBJ2-5; weak D call: TRBD2 (6 bases). This CDR3 is 13 amino acids long. The V end lost 6 bases, the J end lost 1 base, and 9 bases lay between the germline ends. Germline-derived CDR1 and CDR2 are SNHLY and FYNNEI. CDR3 amino acids: CASRQGGQETQYF. CDR3 DNA sequence: TGTGCCAGCAGGCAGGGAGGCCAAGAGACCCAGTACTTC.

The chain uses TRBV14 and TRBJ1-1; no firm D call. This CDR3 is built from 15 residues. Germline V gives CDR1 SGHDN, CDR2 FVKESK. The V and J ends lost 5 bases and 1 base respectively, with 14 bases between them. CDR3 bases: TGTGCCAGCAGCGGGAGCGTCGGAGGGAACACTGAAGCTTTCTTT. Its protein is CASSGSVGGNTEAFF.

The chain combines TRBV9 with TRBJ2-1; 9 bases match TRBD2. This CDR3 is 17 amino acids long. Trimming cost V 0 bases and J 8 bases; bases outside gene matches: 12. The germline V gene has CDR1 SGDLS and CDR2 YYNGEE. CDR3 DNA: TGTGCCAGCAGCGTAGAGGGCCAAGCGGGGGGAGGGGATGAGCAGTTCTTC. As protein: CASSVEGQAGGGDEQFF. Variable domain in full (rest from reference TRBV9 and TRBJ2-1): DSGVTQTPKHLITATGQRVTLRCSPRSGDLSVYWYQQSLDQGLQFLIQYYNGEERAKGNILERFSAQQFPDLHSELNLSSLELGDSALYFCASSVEGQAGGGDEQFFGPGTRLTVL.

This sequence joins TRBV19 and TRBJ1-6; TRBD1 matches at 7 bases. This CDR3 contains 13 residues. With 6 bases clipped from V and 7 bases from J, the junction kept 3 bases outside the gene matches. Per germline, CDR1 LNHDA and CDR2 SQIVND (reference sequence). The CDR3 sequence is CASRTGRNSPLHF. In nucleotides, the CDR3 is TGTGCCAGTAGGACAGGGCGGAATTCACCCCTCCACTTT.

The V and J genes are TRBV9 and TRBJ2-2; D is unresolved. Germline V gives CDR1 SGDLS, CDR2 YYNGEE. The CDR3 consists of 14 residues. V was cut by 0 bases and J by 2 bases, with 5 bases left in between. CDR3 residues: CASSVGPNTGELFF. The CDR3 nucleotides read TGTGCCAGCAGCGTAGGGCCAAACACCGGGGAGCTGTTTTTT.

The table lists this clone with a count of one. The rearrangement links TRBV5-1 to TRBJ1-3; D might be TRBD1 (6 bases). V was shortened by 0 bases and J by 0 bases, with 19 bases between the two germline ends. The CDR3 is 19 residues long. Germline CDR1 SGHRS, CDR2 YFSETQ. The CDR3 DNA follows: TGCGCCAGCAGCTTGGAACCCTTATACTGGGACATCTCTGGAAACACCATATATTTT. This translates into CASSLEPLYWDISGNTIYF.

Of note for this clone: The sample has other DNA sequences that encode this CDR3 too. The CDR3 region is CASSLEQGSPLHF. The CDR3 region has the DNA TGCGCCAGCAGCTTGGAGCAGGGGTCACCCCTCCACTTT. The genes are TRBV5-1 and TRBJ1-6; D perhaps matches TRBD1 (6 bases). Germline CDR1 reads SGHRS; CDR2 reads YFSETQ. CDR3 length: 13 amino acids. V lost 0 bases and J lost 10, with 8 bases in between.

V is TRBV10-3 and J is TRBJ2-5, with 7 positions matching TRBD1. J gave up 2 bases and V 4 bases, and 1 base lay outside the gene matches. From germline, CDR1 is ENHRY and CDR2 SYGVKD. There are 13 residues in the CDR3. Here the CDR3 DNA reads TGTGCCATCAGTGGCAGGGGGCAAGAGACCCAGTACTTC. As protein: CAISGRGQETQYF.

The V and J genes are TRBV30 and TRBJ2-7; D might be TRBD2 (7 bases). Looked up from germline, CDR1 is GTSNPN and CDR2 is SVGIG (reference sequence). CDR3 size: 15 residues. The V end was cut by 0 bases, the J end by 3 bases, with 15 bases between. The CDR3 here is CAWSVGGASYYEQYF. CDR3 nucleotide sequence: TGTGCCTGGAGTGTTGGGGGGGCTAGCTACTACGAGCAGTACTTC.

This clone was observed once. No DNA is shown, since the ends of the CDR3 on it are uncertain; the CDR3 is the one TCRdb lists. This chain joins TRBV21-1 and TRBJ2-7; the table's D call, TRBD1, was not checked against the DNA. TRBV21-1 is classified as a pseudogene. The CDR3 extends over 16 residues, inclusive of both ends. CDR3 loop: CASSIFGQGSPYEQYF.

The chain employs TRBV30 and TRBJ2-3, with D possibly matching TRBD1 (6 bases). The ends were cut back, 0 bases at V and 1 base at J, with 17 bases in the middle. Looked up from germline, CDR1 is GTSNPN and CDR2 is SVGIG (reference sequence). The CDR3 is made up of 17 amino acids. The CDR3 sequence is CAWSVLRTVLRTDTQYF. CDR3 DNA: TGTGCCTGGAGTGTACTCCGGACAGTCTTACGCACAGATACGCAGTATTTT.

The genes are TRBV28 and TRBJ1-5; D is unresolved. The germline V gene encodes CDR1 MDHEN and CDR2 SYDVKM. V was clipped by 3 bases and J by 9 bases, with 9 bases between them. The CDR3 is made up of 12 amino acids. The CDR3 region has the DNA TGTGCCAGCAGTTTGCTCATGCGGCCCCAGCATTTT. Its translation is CASSLLMRPQHF.

CDR3 sequence (DNA): TGTGCCAGCAGCCAAGGCCCCGCGGGGACTAGTCGGACGCAAAACATTCAGTACTTC. Translated: CASSQGPAGTSRTQNIQYF. V gene TRBV3-1 (or the pseudogene TRBV3-2) combines with J gene TRBJ2-4; 8 bases line up with TRBD2. Germline CDR1 and CDR2: LGHDT and YNNKEL (reference sequence). The CDR3 runs to 19 residues. The J segment lost 5 bases and the V segment lost 1 base, leaving 16 bases of the junction unmatched.

The table lists this clone with a few counts. The chain combines TRBV6-5 with TRBJ2-2; 7 positions match TRBD1. Germline V gene sequence: CDR1 MNHEY, CDR2 SVGAGI. V lost 4 bases to trimming and J lost 2 bases; unmatched junction nucleotides: 7. The CDR3 is 16 amino acids. CDR3 sequence (DNA): TGTGCCAGCAGTTTACAGACAGGGACCAACACCGGGGAGCTGTTTTTT. Amino acid sequence: CASSLQTGTNTGELFF.

The V call is TRBV7-9, the J call TRBJ2-7, with 9 bases identical to TRBD1. Trimming removed 3 bases from V and 2 bases from J; junction bases left unmatched: 8. Germline assignment: CDR1 SEHNR and CDR2 FQNEAQ (reference sequence). The CDR3 covers 16 residues. The CDR3: CASSLAGTGPAYEQYF. DNA of the CDR3: TGTGCCAGCAGCTTGGCCGGGACAGGGCCAGCCTACGAGCAGTACTTC.

The V and J genes are TRBV27 and TRBJ2-7; 9 bases match TRBD2. J was trimmed by 5 bases and V by 3 bases; bases with no gene match: 2. The CDR3 has 13 residues. Per germline, CDR1 MNHEY and CDR2 SMNVEV (reference sequence). CDR3 nucleotides: TGTGCCAGCAGTTTCTTAGCGGGAGACGAGCAGTACTTC. Translating gives CASSFLAGDEQYF.

The count of this clone is one. The V call is TRBV28, the J call TRBJ2-5; 10 positions agree with TRBD1. This CDR3 is 19 amino acids long. Trimming cost V 0 bases and J 4 bases; bases outside gene matches: 14. Germline CDR1 is MDHEN and CDR2 is SYDVKM. The CDR3 loop reads CASSLWSPGRDRGTETQYF. The CDR3 bases are TGTGCCAGCAGTTTATGGTCTCCAGGCCGGGACAGGGGTACAGAGACCCAGTACTTC.

The chain has TRBV7-2 and TRBJ2-3, with 11 bases identical to TRBD2. Germline V lookup: CDR1 SGHTA, CDR2 FQGNSA. The CDR3 runs 17 residues. Germline trimming cut 5 bases from V and 8 bases from J; bases unmatched to any gene: 15. The CDR3 is CASSRSLILAGVPTQYF. CDR3 nucleotides: TGTGCCAGCAGCCGCTCCCTGATACTAGCGGGAGTCCCTACGCAGTATTTT.